This entry concerns a single T cell receptor beta chain. The data stem from a study of blood T cells in healthy people across ages. The CDR3 has 16 amino acids. Together with a sample-barcoded 5' primer, a J-beta primer mix was included in a second PCR lasting roughly 6 to 12 cycles. MiXCR, applied by TCRdb to the 5' RACE reads, yields one record per CDR3 protein. The data contain some 1,500,000 distinct CDR3 sequences, 35% to 45% of them singletons. The sequence came from a woman aged 18-29 years in good health. The specimen was blood. The chain combines TRBV21-1 with TRBJ1-2. TRBV21-1 represents a pseudogene. CDR3 sequence reads: CASSKSHRESYYGYTF. In nucleotides, the CDR3 is TGTGCCAGCAGCAAATCCCATAGGGAGTCCTACTATGGCTACACCTTC.